The clone carrying this T cell receptor (beta chain) was counted a few times. The data are from a study of Graves' ophthalmopathy and Graves' hyperthyroidism. RNA transcripts provided the template for amplifying TCR beta CDR3 regions. HTBI primers were employed in first-round RT-PCR, then a second-round multiplex PCR followed. TCRdb reprocessed the multiplex PCR reads via MiXCR and lists one record per CDR3 protein. The table lists roughly 400,000 distinct CDR3 sequences, 15% of them singletons. Sequenced material: peripheral blood. The origin of this receptor is a woman between 18 and 30 years old with stable Graves' hyperthyroidism.

Here the CDR3 DNA reads TGTGCCAGCAGTGAATTGGCCGCTTCATCTGGCTACACCTTC. This translates into CASSELAASSGYTF. The V call is TRBV6-1, the J call TRBJ1-2; D gene unclear. CDR1 MNHNS and CDR2 SASEGT come from the germline V gene. V lost 2 bases and J lost 7, with 14 bases in between. This CDR3 spans 14 amino acids.